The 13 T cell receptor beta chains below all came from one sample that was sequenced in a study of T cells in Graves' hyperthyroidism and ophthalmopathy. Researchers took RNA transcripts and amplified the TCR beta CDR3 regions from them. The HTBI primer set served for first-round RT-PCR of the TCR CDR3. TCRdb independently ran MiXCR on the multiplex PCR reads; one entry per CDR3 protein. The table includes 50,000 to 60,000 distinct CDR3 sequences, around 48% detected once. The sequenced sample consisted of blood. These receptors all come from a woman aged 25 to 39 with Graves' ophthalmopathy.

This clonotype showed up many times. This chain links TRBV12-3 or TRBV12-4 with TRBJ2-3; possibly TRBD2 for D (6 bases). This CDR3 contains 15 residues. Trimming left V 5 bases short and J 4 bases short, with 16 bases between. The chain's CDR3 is CASSKEGRRADTQYF. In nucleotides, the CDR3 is TGTGCCAGCAGTAAGGAGGGGAGACGGGCAGATACGCAGTATTTT.

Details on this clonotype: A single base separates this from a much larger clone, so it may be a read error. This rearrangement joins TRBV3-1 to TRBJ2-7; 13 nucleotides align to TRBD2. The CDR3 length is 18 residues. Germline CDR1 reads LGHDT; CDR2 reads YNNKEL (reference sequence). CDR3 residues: CVSSQDPARTSGSPEQYF. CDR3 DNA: TGTGTCAGCAGCCAAGATCCAGCCAGGACTAGCGGGAGCCCCGAGCAGTACTTC.

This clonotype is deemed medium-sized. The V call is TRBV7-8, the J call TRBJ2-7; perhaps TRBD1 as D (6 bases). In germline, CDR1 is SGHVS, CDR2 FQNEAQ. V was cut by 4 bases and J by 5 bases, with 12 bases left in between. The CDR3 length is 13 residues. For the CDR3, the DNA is TGTGCCAGCAGCTCATCCAGGGACAACGAGCAGTACTTC. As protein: CASSSSRDNEQYF.

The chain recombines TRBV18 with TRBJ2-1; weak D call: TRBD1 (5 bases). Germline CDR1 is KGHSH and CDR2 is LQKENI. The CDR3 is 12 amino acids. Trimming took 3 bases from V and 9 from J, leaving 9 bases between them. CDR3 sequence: CASSPLDSEQFF. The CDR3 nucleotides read TGTGCCAGCTCACCCCTTGACAGTGAGCAGTTCTTC.

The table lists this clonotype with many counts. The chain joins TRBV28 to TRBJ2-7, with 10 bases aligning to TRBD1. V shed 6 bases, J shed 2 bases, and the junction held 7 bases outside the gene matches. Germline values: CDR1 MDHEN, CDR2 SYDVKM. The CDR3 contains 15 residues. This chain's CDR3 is CASSSPGQGTYEQYF. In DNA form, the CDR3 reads TGTGCCAGCAGCTCCCCGGGACAGGGGACCTACGAGCAGTACTTC.

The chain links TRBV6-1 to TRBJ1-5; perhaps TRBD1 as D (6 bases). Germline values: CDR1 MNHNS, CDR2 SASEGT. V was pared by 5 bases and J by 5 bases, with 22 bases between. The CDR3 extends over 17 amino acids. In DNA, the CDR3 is TGTGCCAGCAGTCCCGTCGGGGGGCTAAGGTCTGATCAGCCCCAGCATTTT. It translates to CASSPVGGLRSDQPQHF.

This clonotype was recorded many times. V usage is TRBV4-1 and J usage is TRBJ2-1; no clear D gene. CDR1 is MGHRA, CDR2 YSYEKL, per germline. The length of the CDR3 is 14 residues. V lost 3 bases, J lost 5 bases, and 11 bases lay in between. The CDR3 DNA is TGCGCCAGCAGCCAGAGGAACGCCGACAATGAGCAGTTCTTC. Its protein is CASSQRNADNEQFF.

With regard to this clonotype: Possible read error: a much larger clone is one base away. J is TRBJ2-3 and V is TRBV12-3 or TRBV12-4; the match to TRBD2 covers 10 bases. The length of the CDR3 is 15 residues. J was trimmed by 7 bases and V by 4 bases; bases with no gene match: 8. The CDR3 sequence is CASSSLAGRGHTQYF. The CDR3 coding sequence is TGTGCCAGCAGTTCACTAGCGGGGAGGGGGCATACGCAGTATTTT.

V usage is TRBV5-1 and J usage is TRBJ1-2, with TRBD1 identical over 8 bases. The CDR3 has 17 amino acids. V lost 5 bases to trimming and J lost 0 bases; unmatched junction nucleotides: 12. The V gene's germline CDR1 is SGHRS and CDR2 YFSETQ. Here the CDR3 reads CASREMDRASTNYGYTF. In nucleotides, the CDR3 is TGCGCCAGCAGAGAGATGGACAGGGCCAGTACTAACTATGGCTACACCTTC.

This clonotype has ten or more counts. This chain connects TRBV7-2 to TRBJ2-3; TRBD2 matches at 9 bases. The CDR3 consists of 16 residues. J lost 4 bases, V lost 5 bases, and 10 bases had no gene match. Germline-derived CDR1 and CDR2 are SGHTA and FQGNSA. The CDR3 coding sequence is TGTGCCAGCAGCCTTAGGGGTAGCGGGAGTCCAGATACGCAGTATTTT. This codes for CASSLRGSGSPDTQYF.

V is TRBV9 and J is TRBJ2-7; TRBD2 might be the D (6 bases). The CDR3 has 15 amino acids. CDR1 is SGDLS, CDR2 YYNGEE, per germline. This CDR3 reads CAGSVRDGSSYEQYF. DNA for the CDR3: TGTGCTGGCAGCGTAAGGGACGGGAGCTCCTACGAGCAGTACTTC. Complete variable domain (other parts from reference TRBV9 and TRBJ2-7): DSGVTQTPKHLITATGQRVTLRCSPRSGDLSVYWYQQSLDQGLQFLIQYYNGEERAKGNILERFSAQQFPDLHSELNLSSLELGDSALYFCAGSVRDGSSYEQYFGPGTRLTVT.

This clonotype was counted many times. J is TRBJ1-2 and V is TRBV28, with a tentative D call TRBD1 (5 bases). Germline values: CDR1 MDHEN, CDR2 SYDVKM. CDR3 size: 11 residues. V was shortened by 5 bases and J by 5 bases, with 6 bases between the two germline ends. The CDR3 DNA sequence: TGTGCCAGCAGTGACAGTTATGGCTACACCTTC. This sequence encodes CASSDSYGYTF.

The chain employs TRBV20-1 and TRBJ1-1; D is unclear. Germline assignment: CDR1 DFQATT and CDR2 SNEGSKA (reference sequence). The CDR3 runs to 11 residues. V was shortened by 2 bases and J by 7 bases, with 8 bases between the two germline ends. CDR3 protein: CSARPDYEAFF. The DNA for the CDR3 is TGCAGTGCTAGACCGGATTATGAAGCTTTCTTT.